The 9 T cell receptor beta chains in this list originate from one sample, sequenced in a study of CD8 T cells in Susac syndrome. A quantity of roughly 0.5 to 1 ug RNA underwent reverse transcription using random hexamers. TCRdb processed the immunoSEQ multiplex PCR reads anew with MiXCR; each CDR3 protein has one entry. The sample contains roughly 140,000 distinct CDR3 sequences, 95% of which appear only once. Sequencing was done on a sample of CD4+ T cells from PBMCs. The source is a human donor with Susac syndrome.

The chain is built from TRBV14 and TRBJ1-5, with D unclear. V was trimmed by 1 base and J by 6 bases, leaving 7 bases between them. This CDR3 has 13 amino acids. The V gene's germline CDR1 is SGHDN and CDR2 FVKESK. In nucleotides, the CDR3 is TGTGCCAGCAGCCAAGGAGTGGGTCAGCCCCAGCATTTT. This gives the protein CASSQGVGQPQHF.

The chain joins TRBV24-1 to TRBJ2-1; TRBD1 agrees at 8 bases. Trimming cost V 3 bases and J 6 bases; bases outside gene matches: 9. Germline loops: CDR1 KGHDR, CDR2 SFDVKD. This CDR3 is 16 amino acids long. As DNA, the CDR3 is TGTGCCACCAGTGATCCTACAGGGGGAGTAGGCAATGAGCAGTTCTTC. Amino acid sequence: CATSDPTGGVGNEQFF.

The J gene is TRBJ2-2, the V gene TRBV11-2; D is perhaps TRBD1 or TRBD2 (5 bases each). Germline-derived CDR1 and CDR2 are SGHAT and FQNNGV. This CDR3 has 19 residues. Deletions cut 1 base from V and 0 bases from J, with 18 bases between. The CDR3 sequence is CASSLVLRAGRTNTGELFF. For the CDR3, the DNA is TGTGCCAGCAGCTTAGTGTTGCGGGCAGGGCGGACGAACACCGGGGAGCTGTTTTTT.

The CDR3 sequence: CASSQGLAGSNEQFF. The CDR3 coding sequence is TGTGCCAGCAGCCAGGGACTAGCGGGCTCAAATGAGCAGTTCTTC. This chain joins TRBV14 and TRBJ2-1; 12 nucleotides line up with TRBD2. This CDR3 has 15 amino acids. Unmatched junction bases numbered 4, after V lost 3 bases and J lost 7 bases. Germline lookup yields CDR1 SGHDN and CDR2 FVKESK.

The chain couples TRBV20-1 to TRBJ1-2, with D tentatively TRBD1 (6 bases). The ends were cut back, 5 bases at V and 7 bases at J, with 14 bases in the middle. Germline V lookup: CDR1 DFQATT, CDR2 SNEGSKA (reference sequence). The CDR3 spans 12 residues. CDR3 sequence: CSAGDIRTGYTF. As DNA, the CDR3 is TGCAGTGCTGGGGACATTAGGACTGGCTACACCTTC.

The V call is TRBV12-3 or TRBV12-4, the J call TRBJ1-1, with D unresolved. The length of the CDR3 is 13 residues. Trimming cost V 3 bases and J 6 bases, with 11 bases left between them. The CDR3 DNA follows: TGTGCCAGCAGTTTTGGGCAAGCTGCTGAAGCTTTCTTT. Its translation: CASSFGQAAEAFF.

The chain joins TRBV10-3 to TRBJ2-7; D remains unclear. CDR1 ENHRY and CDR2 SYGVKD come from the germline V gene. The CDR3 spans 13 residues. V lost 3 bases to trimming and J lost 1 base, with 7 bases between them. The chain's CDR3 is CAISDTLSYEQYF. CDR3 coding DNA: TGTGCCATCAGTGACACCCTGTCCTACGAGCAGTACTTC.

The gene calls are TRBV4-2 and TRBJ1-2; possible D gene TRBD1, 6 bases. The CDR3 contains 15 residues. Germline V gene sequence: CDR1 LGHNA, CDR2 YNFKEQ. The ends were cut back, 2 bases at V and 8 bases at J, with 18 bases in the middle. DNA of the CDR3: TGTGCCAGCAGCCAAACCACGGACAGAGCAAGCGGCTACACCTTC. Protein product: CASSQTTDRASGYTF.

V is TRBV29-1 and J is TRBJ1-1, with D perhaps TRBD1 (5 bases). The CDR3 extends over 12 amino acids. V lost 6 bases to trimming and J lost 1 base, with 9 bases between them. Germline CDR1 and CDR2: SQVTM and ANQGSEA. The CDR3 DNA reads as TGCAGCGTGGCCCAGGGGAACACTGAAGCTTTCTTT. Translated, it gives CSVAQGNTEAFF.